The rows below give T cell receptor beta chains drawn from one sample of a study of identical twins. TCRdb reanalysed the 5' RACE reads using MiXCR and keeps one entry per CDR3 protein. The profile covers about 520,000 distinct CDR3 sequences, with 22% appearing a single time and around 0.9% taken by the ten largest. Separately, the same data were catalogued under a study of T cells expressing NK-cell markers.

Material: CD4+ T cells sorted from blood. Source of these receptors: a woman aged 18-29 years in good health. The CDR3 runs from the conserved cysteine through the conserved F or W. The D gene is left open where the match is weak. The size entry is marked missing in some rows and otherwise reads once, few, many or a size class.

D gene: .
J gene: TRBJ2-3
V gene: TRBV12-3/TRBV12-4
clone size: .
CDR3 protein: CASSTTGETDTQYF
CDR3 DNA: TGTGCCAGCAGCACTACGGGGGAGACAGATACGCAGTATTTT

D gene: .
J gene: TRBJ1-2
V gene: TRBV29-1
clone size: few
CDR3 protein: CSVGATTF
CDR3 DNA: TGCAGCGTTGGGGCAACCACCTTC

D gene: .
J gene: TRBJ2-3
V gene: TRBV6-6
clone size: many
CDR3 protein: CASSYRSTDTQYF
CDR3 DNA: TGTGCCAGCAGTTATCGCAGCACAGATACGCAGTATTTT

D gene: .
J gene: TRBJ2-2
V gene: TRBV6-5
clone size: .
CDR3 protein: CASSYSTNTGELFF
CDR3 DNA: TGTGCCAGCAGTTACTCAACGAACACCGGGGAGCTGTTTTTT

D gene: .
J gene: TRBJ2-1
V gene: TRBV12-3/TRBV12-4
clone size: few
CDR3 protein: CASSLKPTSYNEQFF
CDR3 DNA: TGTGCCAGCAGTTTAAAGCCCACCTCCTACAATGAGCAGTTCTTC

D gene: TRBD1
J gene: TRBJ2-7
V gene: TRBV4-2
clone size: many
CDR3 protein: CASSQDRGFVEQYF
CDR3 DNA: TGTGCCAGCAGCCAAGACAGGGGGTTTGTGGAGCAGTACTTC

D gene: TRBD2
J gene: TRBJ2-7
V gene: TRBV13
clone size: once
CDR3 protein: CASSYTLPGLAGGNYEQYF
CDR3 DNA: TGTGCCAGCAGTTACACCTTACCGGGACTAGCGGGGGGGAACTACGAGCAGTACTTC

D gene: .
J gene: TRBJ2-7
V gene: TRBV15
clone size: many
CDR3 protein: CATSRSFGTRQAHEQYF
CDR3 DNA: TGTGCCACCAGCAGATCTTTTGGTACTCGGCAGGCCCACGAGCAGTACTTC

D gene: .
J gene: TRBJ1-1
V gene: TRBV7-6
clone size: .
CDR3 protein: CASSSQEGRTEAFF
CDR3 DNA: TGTGCCAGCAGCTCACAGGAGGGGAGGACTGAAGCTTTCTTT

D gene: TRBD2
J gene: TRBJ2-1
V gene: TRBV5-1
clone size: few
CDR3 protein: CASSLVLAGSYNEQFF
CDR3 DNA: TGCGCCAGCAGCTTGGTTCTAGCGGGGTCCTACAATGAGCAGTTCTTC

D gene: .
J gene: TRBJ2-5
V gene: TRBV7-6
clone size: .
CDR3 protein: CASSLSTGRQETQYF
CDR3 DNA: TGTGCCAGCAGCTTAAGTACGGGGAGGCAAGAGACCCAGTACTTC

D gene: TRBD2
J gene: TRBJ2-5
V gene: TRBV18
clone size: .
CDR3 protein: CASRTSGRIGTQYF
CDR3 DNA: TGTGCCAGTCGGACTAGCGGGCGTATAGGGACCCAGTACTTC

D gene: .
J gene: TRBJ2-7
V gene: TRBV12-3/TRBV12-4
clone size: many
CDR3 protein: CASSFSGSSYEQYF
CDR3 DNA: TGTGCCAGCAGTTTTAGCGGCTCCTCCTACGAGCAGTACTTC

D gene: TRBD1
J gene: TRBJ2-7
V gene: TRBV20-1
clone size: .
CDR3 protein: CSALRTGKGEQYF
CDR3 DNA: TGCAGTGCTCTGAGGACAGGGAAAGGCGAGCAGTACTTC

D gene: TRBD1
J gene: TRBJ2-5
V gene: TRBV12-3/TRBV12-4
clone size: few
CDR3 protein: CASSPTGNWETQYF
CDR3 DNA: TGTGCCAGCAGTCCGACAGGGAATTGGGAGACCCAGTACTTC